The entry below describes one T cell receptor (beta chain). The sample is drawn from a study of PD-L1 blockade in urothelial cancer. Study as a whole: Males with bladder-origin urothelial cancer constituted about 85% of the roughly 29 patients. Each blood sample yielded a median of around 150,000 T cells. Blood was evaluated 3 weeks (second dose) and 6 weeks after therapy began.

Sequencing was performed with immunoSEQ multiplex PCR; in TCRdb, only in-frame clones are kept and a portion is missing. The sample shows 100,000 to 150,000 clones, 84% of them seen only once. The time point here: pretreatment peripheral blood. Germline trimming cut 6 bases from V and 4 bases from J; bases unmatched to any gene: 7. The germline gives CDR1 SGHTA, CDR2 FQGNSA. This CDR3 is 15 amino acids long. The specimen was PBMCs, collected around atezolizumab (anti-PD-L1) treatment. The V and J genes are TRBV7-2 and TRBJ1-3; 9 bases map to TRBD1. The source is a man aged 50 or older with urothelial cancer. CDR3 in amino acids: CASRGGQGLGNTIYF. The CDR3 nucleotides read TGTGCCAGCAGGGGCGGACAGGGGCTAGGAAACACCATATATTTT.